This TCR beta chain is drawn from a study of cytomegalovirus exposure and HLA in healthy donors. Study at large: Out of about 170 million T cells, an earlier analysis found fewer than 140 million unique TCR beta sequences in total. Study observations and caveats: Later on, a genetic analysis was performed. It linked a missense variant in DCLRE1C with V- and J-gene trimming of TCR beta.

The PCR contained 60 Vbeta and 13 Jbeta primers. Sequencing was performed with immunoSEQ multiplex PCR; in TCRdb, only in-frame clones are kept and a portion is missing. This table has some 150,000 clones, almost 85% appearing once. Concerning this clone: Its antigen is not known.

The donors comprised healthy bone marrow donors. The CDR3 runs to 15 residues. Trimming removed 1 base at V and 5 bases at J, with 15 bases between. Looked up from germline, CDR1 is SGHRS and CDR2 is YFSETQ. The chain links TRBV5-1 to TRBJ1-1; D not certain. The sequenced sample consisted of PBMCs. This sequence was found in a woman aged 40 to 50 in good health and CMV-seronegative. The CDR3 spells CASSLQTGTGTEAFF. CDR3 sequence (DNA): TGCGCCAGCAGCTTGCAGACGGGAACGGGGACTGAAGCTTTCTTT.